The 24 T cell receptor beta chains reported below all come from one sample, sequenced in a study of blood T cells in healthy people across ages. A second PCR, run for roughly 7 to 11 cycles, used a sample-barcoded 5' primer plus a J-beta primer mix. MiXCR, run by TCRdb on the 5' RACE reads, gives a single entry per CDR3 protein. Counted here are hundreds of thousands of distinct CDR3 sequences, around 20% occurring once; the ten biggest clones make up 3% to 4%. The sample consisted of blood. The receptors shown here come from a man aged 70-80 years in good health.

This clonotype was recorded at least ten times. The J gene is TRBJ2-1, the V gene TRBV28, with D perhaps given as TRBD1 or TRBD2 (5 bases each). Germline V gene data show CDR1 as MDHEN and CDR2 as SYDVKM. The CDR3 extends over 15 amino acids. V was pared by 6 bases and J by 7 bases, with 19 bases between. CDR3 in DNA: TGTGCCAGCAGCCCATTAAAGAGGGGCCGTAATGAGCAGTTCTTC. It encodes CASSPLKRGRNEQFF.

The chain joins TRBV3-1 to TRBJ1-2; D not resolved. The length of the CDR3 is 14 residues. The germline V gene encodes CDR1 LGHDT and CDR2 YNNKEL (reference sequence). With 0 bases removed from V and 4 bases from J, the gap between germline ends came to 9 bases. This CDR3 is CASSQEGASYGYTF. In DNA, the CDR3 is TGTGCCAGCAGCCAAGAGGGCGCCTCCTATGGCTACACCTTC.

The chain employs TRBV12-3 or TRBV12-4 and TRBJ2-2; D not certain. Trimming removed 6 bases at V and 5 bases at J, with 10 bases between. This CDR3 is built from 13 residues. Here the CDR3 DNA reads TGTGCCAGCAGGGTAGCTGGGACCGGGGAGCTGTTTTTT. Translating it yields CASRVAGTGELFF.

The V gene is TRBV29-1, the J gene TRBJ1-4; no clear D gene. Germline lookup yields CDR1 SQVTM and CDR2 ANQGSEA. CDR3 length equals 13 residues. V was shortened by 6 bases and J by 7 bases, with 15 bases between the two germline ends. The CDR3 DNA reads TGCAGCGTGCAATGGGTGCTTGGTGAAAAACTGTTTTTT. Encoded protein: CSVQWVLGEKLFF.

The chain recombines TRBV7-9 with TRBJ2-5; weak D call: TRBD1 (6 bases). Trimming pared 3 bases from V and 2 bases from J, leaving 13 bases between. Germline V gives CDR1 SEHNR, CDR2 FQNEAQ (reference sequence). This CDR3 spans 15 amino acids. The CDR3 spells CASSFNPGAQETQYF. The CDR3 DNA reads as TGTGCCAGCAGCTTCAACCCAGGGGCTCAAGAGACCCAGTACTTC.

V usage is TRBV10-3 and J usage is TRBJ1-1; D remains unclear. Germline CDR1 reads ENHRY; CDR2 reads SYGVKD. This CDR3 spans 14 amino acids. The ends were cut back, 4 bases at V and 1 base at J, with 10 bases in the middle. CDR3 loop: CAISGNWENTEAFF. The DNA of the CDR3 is TGTGCCATCAGTGGTAATTGGGAGAACACTGAAGCTTTCTTT.

The V call is TRBV18, the J call TRBJ1-3; D is ambiguous. Germline CDR1 is KGHSH and CDR2 is LQKENI. This CDR3 has 16 residues. The V end was cut by 0 bases, the J end by 0 bases, with 9 bases between. CDR3 coding DNA: TGTGCCAGCTCACCACCTTCCCGGAGCTCTGGAAACACCATATATTTT. This codes for CASSPPSRSSGNTIYF.

V usage is TRBV7-9 and J usage is TRBJ1-4; 7 nucleotides match TRBD1. V lost 4 bases, J lost 0 bases, and 5 bases stayed unmatched. Germline assignment: CDR1 SEHNR and CDR2 FQNEAQ (reference sequence). This CDR3 spans 16 amino acids. The CDR3 DNA is TGTGCCAGCAGCTCTTACGGGACAGCAACTAATGAAAAACTGTTTTTT. Residues: CASSSYGTATNEKLFF. Drawing the rest from reference TRBV7-9 and TRBJ1-4, the complete variable domain is DTGVSQNPRHKITKRGQNVTFRCDPISEHNRLYWYRQTLGQGPEFLTYFQNEAQLEKSRLLSDRFSAERPKGSFSTLEIQRTEQGDSAMYLCASSSYGTATNEKLFFGSGTQLSVL.

Of note for this clonotype: One end of the junction fails to match germline, which may point to a read error. The chain joins TRBV29-1 to TRBJ2-3, with D tentatively TRBD2 (5 bases). From germline, CDR1 is SQVTM and CDR2 ANQGSEA. The length of the CDR3 is 13 residues. Here the CDR3 reads CSETDTYIDTQYF. The CDR3, as DNA: TGTAGCGAGACCGACACATATATCGATACGCAGTATTTT.

This clonotype was picked up many times. The chain carries TRBV18 and TRBJ2-7; D perhaps matches TRBD1 (6 bases). Deletions cut 2 bases from V and 3 bases from J, with 11 bases between. The CDR3 runs 14 residues. Germline CDR1 and CDR2: KGHSH and LQKENI. The CDR3 loop is CASSPSQQGYEQYF. CDR3 coding DNA: TGTGCCAGCTCACCATCGCAACAGGGCTACGAGCAGTACTTC.

This clonotype has just a few counts. This chain joins TRBV12-3 or TRBV12-4 and TRBJ2-1; perhaps TRBD2 as D (6 bases). The CDR3 runs 14 residues. V was pared by 6 bases and J by 8 bases, with 17 bases between. The CDR3 sequence: CASSDGLASDEQFF. In DNA form, the CDR3 reads TGTGCCAGCAGCGACGGTCTAGCGTCTGATGAGCAGTTCTTC.

This sequence joins TRBV10-3 and TRBJ2-5, with 11 bases that match TRBD2. The J call is doubtful: the DNA matches TRBJ2-1 better. The CDR3 covers 15 residues. Germline V gene sequence: CDR1 ENHRY, CDR2 SYGVKD. CDR3 nucleotide sequence: TGTGCCATCAGTGACCTAGCGGGAGGCTACAATGAGCAGTTCTTC. Translated: CAISDLAGGYNEQFF.

The chain uses TRBV10-2 and TRBJ2-4; D tentatively fits TRBD1 or TRBD2 (5 bases each). The V gene lost 6 bases and the J gene lost 6 bases, with 15 bases spanning the gap. Per the germline V gene, CDR1 is WSHSY and CDR2 is SAAADI. There are 14 residues in the CDR3. CDR3: CASRPTGGGNIQYF. CDR3 DNA: TGCGCCAGCAGACCTACTGGTGGGGGAAACATTCAGTACTTC.

The V and J genes are TRBV6-4 and TRBJ2-1, with D possibly matching TRBD2 (7 bases). This CDR3 contains 18 residues. From germline, CDR1 is MRHNA and CDR2 SNTAGT. Trimming cost V 5 bases and J 8 bases, with 28 bases left between them. The CDR3 loop is CASSLYLQRGEGRYEQFF. Written as DNA, the CDR3 is TGTGCCAGCAGTTTGTATTTACAGAGGGGGGAGGGCCGTTATGAGCAGTTCTTC.

The V gene is TRBV6-5, the J gene TRBJ2-2; no clear D gene. This CDR3 has 12 amino acids. Between the trimmed V and J ends, which lost 4 bases and 5 bases, there was a span of 5 bases. CDR1 and CDR2 (germline): MNHEY, SVGAGI. This CDR3 is CASSFLTGELFF. DNA of the CDR3: TGTGCCAGCAGTTTCTTAACCGGGGAGCTGTTTTTT.

The rearrangement joins TRBV10-3 to TRBJ2-2; 7 positions agree with TRBD2. Germline V CDR1 and CDR2: ENHRY, SYGVKD. J was trimmed by 5 bases and V by 7 bases; bases with no gene match: 7. This CDR3 contains 14 residues. CDR3 DNA: TGTGCCATCAATACGGGAGGTGGGACCGGGGAGCTGTTTTTT. This sequence encodes CAINTGGGTGELFF.

This clonotype occurred a few times. The chain uses TRBV18 and TRBJ1-5; D unresolved. V lost 6 bases and J 2 bases, leaving 14 bases between the germline ends. The CDR3 loop spans 15 amino acids. Germline V gene lookup returns CDR1 KGHSH and CDR2 LQKENI. CDR3 in amino acids: CASSPTSGGNQPQHF. For the CDR3, the DNA is TGTGCCAGCTCCCCAACATCTGGTGGCAATCAGCCCCAGCATTTT.

This clonotype has just a few counts. The chain combines TRBV20-1 with TRBJ2-5, with 9 bases lining up with TRBD2. Judging by the DNA end, TRBJ2-7 fits better; the J call may be wrong. CDR1 and CDR2 from the germline V gene are DFQATT and SNEGSKA (reference sequence). The CDR3 extends over 16 amino acids. The CDR3 coding sequence is TGCAGTGCTAGAGATTTCCGGCTAGCGGGGAACTACGAGCAGTACTTC. The encoded protein is CSARDFRLAGNYEQYF.

This clonotype was seen a handful of times. The chain has TRBV2 and TRBJ2-5; D remains ambiguous. V was clipped by 4 bases and J by 5 bases, with 8 bases between them. The CDR3 length is 12 residues. CDR1 is SNHLY, CDR2 FYNNEI, per germline. CDR3 residues: CASSVLRETQYF. In DNA form, the CDR3 reads TGTGCCAGCAGTGTTTTGAGGGAGACCCAGTACTTC.

The chain links TRBV7-9 to TRBJ2-3; a possible D gene is TRBD2 (5 bases). The CDR3 covers 13 residues. The germline V gene has CDR1 SEHNR and CDR2 FQNEAQ (reference sequence). V shed 2 bases and J shed 6 bases, with 9 bases lying between them. CDR3 loop: CASSLNSGDTQYF. CDR3 nucleotide sequence: TGTGCCAGCAGCTTAAACTCGGGGGATACGCAGTATTTT.

This chain links TRBV30 with TRBJ1-1; weak D call: TRBD1 (6 bases). Germline V gene sequence: CDR1 GTSNPN, CDR2 SVGIG (reference sequence). The CDR3 extends over 13 amino acids. The V and J ends lost 3 bases and 1 base respectively, with 9 bases between them. The CDR3 sequence is CAWRHRENTEAFF. The CDR3, as DNA: TGTGCCTGGAGGCACAGGGAGAACACTGAAGCTTTCTTT.

This chain uses TRBV7-8 with TRBJ2-3; 10 nucleotides line up with TRBD2. Germline V gives CDR1 SGHVS, CDR2 FQNEAQ. The J segment lost 3 bases and the V segment lost 1 base, leaving 4 bases of the junction unmatched. The CDR3 loop spans 16 amino acids. DNA for the CDR3: TGTGCCAGCAGCTTAGTGGGGACTAGCGTGACAGATACGCAGTATTTT. Its translation is CASSLVGTSVTDTQYF.

The chain has TRBV28 and TRBJ2-1; 9 nucleotides line up with TRBD1. The germline V gene encodes CDR1 MDHEN and CDR2 SYDVKM. V was clipped by 5 bases and J by 5 bases; unmatched bases: 7. CDR3 length: 15 amino acids. The CDR3 region is CASSPVTGGHNEQFF. DNA for the CDR3: TGTGCCAGCAGTCCTGTCACAGGGGGCCACAATGAGCAGTTCTTC.

The rearrangement links TRBV5-1 to TRBJ2-5; TRBD2 agrees at 8 bases. Germline V gene lookup returns CDR1 SGHRS and CDR2 YFSETQ. The CDR3 is 16 amino acids. Trimming cost V 0 bases and J 2 bases; bases outside gene matches: 6. In nucleotides, the CDR3 is TGCGCCAGCAGCTTGGATCTGACTAGCGTACAAGAGACCCAGTACTTC. Protein: CASSLDLTSVQETQYF. Variable domain in full (rest from reference TRBV5-1 and TRBJ2-5): KAGVTQTPRYLIKTRGQQVTLSCSPISGHRSVSWYQQTPGQGLQFLFEYFSETQRNKGNFPGRFSGRQFSNSRSEMNVSTLELGDSALYLCASSLDLTSVQETQYFGPGTRLLVL.